Detailed here is one T cell receptor (beta chain). These data are taken from a study of blood T cell repertoires in COVID-19. Repertoires were generated with immunoSEQ multiplex PCR, while TCRdb's copy carries only in-frame clones and drops some. Here the sample spans roughly 70,000 clones, around three quarters being singletons. The CDR3 is 17 amino acids. Trimming removed 2 bases at V and 3 bases at J, with 18 bases between. The germline V gene has CDR1 KGHDR and CDR2 SFDVKD. The sequenced sample was peripheral blood. This chain uses TRBV24-1 with TRBJ2-5, with D perhaps TRBD2 (7 bases). The TCR was taken from a human donor in a cohort sampled during active COVID-19. DNA of the CDR3: TGTGCCACCAGTGATTATGGGGGGGGGACACGAAAAGAGACCCAGTACTTC. It specifies CATSDYGGGTRKETQYF.